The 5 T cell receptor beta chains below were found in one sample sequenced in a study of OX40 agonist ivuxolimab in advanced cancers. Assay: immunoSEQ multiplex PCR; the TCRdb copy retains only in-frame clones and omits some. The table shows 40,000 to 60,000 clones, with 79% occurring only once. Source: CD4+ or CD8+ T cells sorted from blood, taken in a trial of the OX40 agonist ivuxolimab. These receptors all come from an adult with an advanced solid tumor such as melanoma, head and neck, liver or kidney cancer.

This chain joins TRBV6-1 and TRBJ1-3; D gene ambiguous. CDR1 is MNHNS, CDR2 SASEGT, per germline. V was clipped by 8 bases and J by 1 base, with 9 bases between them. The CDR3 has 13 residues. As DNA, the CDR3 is TGTGCCAGCCAGCGGGATTCTGGAAACACCATATATTTT. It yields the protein CASQRDSGNTIYF.

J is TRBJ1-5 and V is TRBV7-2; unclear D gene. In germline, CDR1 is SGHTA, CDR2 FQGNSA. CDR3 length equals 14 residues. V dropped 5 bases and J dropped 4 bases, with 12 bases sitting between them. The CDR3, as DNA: TGTGCCAGCAGCCCGACGGTGGGGAATCAGCCCCAGCATTTT. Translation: CASSPTVGNQPQHF.

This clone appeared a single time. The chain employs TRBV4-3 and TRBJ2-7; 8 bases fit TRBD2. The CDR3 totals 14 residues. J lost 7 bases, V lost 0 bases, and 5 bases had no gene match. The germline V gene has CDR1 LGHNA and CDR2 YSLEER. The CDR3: CASSQDLAGREQYF. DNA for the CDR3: TGCGCCAGCAGCCAAGATCTAGCGGGCAGGGAGCAGTACTTC.

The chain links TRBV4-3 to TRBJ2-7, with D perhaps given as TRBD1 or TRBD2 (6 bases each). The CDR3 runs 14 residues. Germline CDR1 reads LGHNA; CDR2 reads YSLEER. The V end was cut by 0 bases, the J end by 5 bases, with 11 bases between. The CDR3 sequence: CASSQDRGRDEQYF. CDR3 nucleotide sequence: TGCGCCAGCAGCCAAGACCGGGGGCGCGACGAGCAGTACTTC.

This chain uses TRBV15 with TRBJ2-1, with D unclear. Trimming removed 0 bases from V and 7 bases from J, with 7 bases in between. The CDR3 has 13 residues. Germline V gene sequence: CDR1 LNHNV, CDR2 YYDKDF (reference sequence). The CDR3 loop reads CATSRDLVNEQFF. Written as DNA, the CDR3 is TGTGCCACCAGCAGAGATCTTGTGAATGAGCAGTTCTTC.